This T cell receptor beta chain derives from a study of T cell repertoires in cytomegalovirus infection. Whole-study context: TCR beta signatures that were public indicated CMV infection and matching HLA type. Study-wide points: Carriers of CMV and the relevant HLA type were discriminated by public TCR beta frequency.

The germline CDR1 and CDR2 sequences are SGHVS and FQNEAQ. The CDR3 is 12 residues long. V was clipped by 1 base and J by 9 bases, with 7 bases between them. Turning to this clonotype: Its target is not known.

From the reads, TCRdb called clonotypes with MiXCR, one entry per CDR3 protein. The sample records 150,000 or so distinct CDR3 sequences, about 22% being singletons. The clonotype originates from a human donor in good health (CMV status not recorded). Some clones in this sample may be carry-over from other donors' samples. The V and J genes are TRBV7-8 and TRBJ2-1; D unresolved. Here the sequenced sample was CD8+ T cells from cultured PBMCs, taken from culture after CMV antigen stimulation. The CDR3 DNA sequence: TGTGCCAGCAGCTTAGTAGTTCTTGAGCAGTTCTTC. Translation: CASSLVVLEQFF.